The 13 T cell receptor beta chains given below trace back to one sample, sequenced in a study of T-cell reconstitution after alpha-beta-depleted transplantation in children. Molecular barcoding with unique molecular identifiers was used for the TCRbeta library. TCRdb reprocessed the PCR reads via MiXCR and lists one record per CDR3 protein. The sample has 450,000 to 550,000 distinct CDR3 sequences, 10% to 12% seen once. The source material was PBMCs, mostly from graft donor cells, sampled 180 days after TCRalphabeta/CD19-depleted stem cell transplant. The receptors stem from a female patient between 2 and 15 years old who had a stem cell transplant for aplastic anemia, so the T cells may come from the graft donor.

This clonotype occurred many times. This chain links TRBV29-1 with TRBJ2-1; no definite D call. The length of the CDR3 is 12 residues. CDR1 and CDR2 (germline): SQVTM, ANQGSEA. V lost 1 base and J lost 13, with 14 bases in between. Here the CDR3 DNA reads TGCAGCGTTGAAGGGACCCCAATGATACAGTTCTTC. This gives the protein CSVEGTPMIQFF.

The chain uses TRBV29-1 and TRBJ2-3; D gene unclear. Trimming removed 5 bases at V and 1 base at J, with 13 bases between. The CDR3 runs 14 residues. The germline CDR1 and CDR2 sequences are SQVTM and ANQGSEA. The CDR3 here is CSVLSILGTDTQYF. The CDR3 DNA reads as TGCAGCGTTCTGAGCATCCTCGGCACAGATACGCAGTATTTT.

In this sample, this clonotype turned up a few times. The chain couples TRBV7-2 to TRBJ2-5; 9 nucleotides align to TRBD2. The CDR3 has 15 residues. The germline V gene has CDR1 SGHTA and CDR2 FQGNSA. V shed 7 bases, J shed 3 bases, and the junction held 9 bases outside the gene matches. In DNA form, the CDR3 reads TGTGCCAGCATTCCCCATGTAGCGGGAGAAGAGACCCAGTACTTC. Its translation: CASIPHVAGEETQYF.

This chain links TRBV4-1 with TRBJ2-7; 9 nucleotides match TRBD2. Germline loops: CDR1 MGHRA, CDR2 YSYEKL. Unmatched junction bases numbered 0, after V lost 3 bases and J lost 0 bases. The CDR3 covers 14 residues. The CDR3 sequence: CASSQTSGSYEQYV. CDR3 in DNA: TGCGCCAGCAGCCAGACTAGCGGCTCCTACGAGCAGTACGTC.

A few counts support this clonotype. The chain uses TRBV20-1 and TRBJ2-7; D perhaps matches TRBD2 (7 bases). V was trimmed by 1 base and J by 3 bases, leaving 16 bases between them. This CDR3 contains 15 residues. Germline V gene sequence: CDR1 DFQATT, CDR2 SNEGSKA (reference sequence). As DNA, the CDR3 is TGCAGTGCTAGAGGGGGGCTAGCGGCCAACTACGAGCAGTACTTC. Translation gives CSARGGLAANYEQYF.

This rearrangement joins TRBV14 to TRBJ2-3; D uncertain. CDR1 and CDR2 from the germline V gene are SGHDN and FVKESK. CDR3 size: 12 residues. Between the trimmed V and J ends, which lost 4 bases and 6 bases, there was a span of 8 bases. The CDR3 nucleotides read TGTGCCAGCAGCCCCGCCGTGGATACGCAGTATTTT. This sequence encodes CASSPAVDTQYF.

This clonotype was seen ten or more times. The V and J genes are TRBV7-2 and TRBJ2-1; perhaps TRBD1 as D (6 bases). Germline assignment: CDR1 SGHTA and CDR2 FQGNSA. CDR3 size: 16 residues. Trimming removed 1 base from V and 2 bases from J, with 12 bases in between. CDR3 coding DNA: TGTGCCAGCAGCTTAGGGACAGACGCCCCCTACAATGAGCAGTTCTTC. The encoded protein is CASSLGTDAPYNEQFF.

The gene calls are TRBV6-2 or TRBV6-3 and TRBJ2-7, with D unclear. V lost 0 bases, J lost 4 bases, and 22 bases lay in between. Germline V CDR1 and CDR2: MNHEY, SVGEGT. The CDR3 totals 18 residues. The CDR3 spells CASSYSPSGTTQTYEQYV. Here the CDR3 DNA reads TGTGCCAGCAGTTACTCCCCCAGTGGCACGACCCAGACGTACGAGCAGTACGTC.

This clonotype was found a few times. The rearrangement uses TRBV29-1 and TRBJ2-1; D is unresolved. V lost 6 bases, J lost 7 bases, and 16 bases lay in between. This CDR3 is built from 13 residues. Germline CDR1 and CDR2: SQVTM and ANQGSEA. This CDR3 is CSVPAGRRNEQFF. DNA for the CDR3: TGCAGCGTCCCCGCAGGTCGGAGAAATGAGCAGTTCTTC.

This clonotype was seen a handful of times. The rearrangement uses TRBV14 and TRBJ2-1; 8 bases line up with TRBD2. Germline V gene data show CDR1 as SGHDN and CDR2 as FVKESK. Germline trimming cut 0 bases from V and 0 bases from J; bases unmatched to any gene: 4. This CDR3 is 17 amino acids long. CDR3 sequence (DNA): TGTGCCAGCAGCCAAGATCTAGCGGGTGACTCCTACAATGAGCAGTTCTTC. Its translation is CASSQDLAGDSYNEQFF. The full variable domain, completed using reference TRBV14 and TRBJ2-1, is EAGVTQFPSHSVIEKGQTVTLRCDPISGHDNLYWYRRVMGKEIKFLLHFVKESKQDESGMPNNRFLAERTGGTYSTLKVQPAELEDSGVYFCASSQDLAGDSYNEQFFGPGTRLTVL.

The chain joins TRBV12-5 to TRBJ1-6; weak D call: TRBD1 (5 bases). Germline lookup yields CDR1 LGHNT and CDR2 FRNRAP. Between the trimmed V and J ends, which lost 2 bases and 7 bases, there was a span of 9 bases. This CDR3 is built from 14 residues. This chain's CDR3 is CASGLLGQNSPLHF. The DNA of the CDR3 is TGTGCTAGTGGTTTGTTGGGGCAGAATTCACCCCTCCACTTT.

This clonotype showed up just a few times. This chain joins TRBV24-1 and TRBJ2-7, with TRBD1 matching over 10 bases. The V gene's germline CDR1 is KGHDR and CDR2 SFDVKD. The CDR3 contains 15 residues. With 9 bases clipped from V and 3 bases from J, the junction kept 10 bases outside the gene matches. The chain's CDR3 is CATSSGTGANYEQYF. DNA for the CDR3: TGTGCCACCTCTTCCGGGACAGGGGCAAACTACGAGCAGTACTTC.

This clonotype occurred a few times. The chain carries TRBV7-2 and TRBJ2-3; D possibly matches TRBD1 or TRBD2 (5 bases each). Trimming left V 3 bases short and J 2 bases short, with 15 bases between. The CDR3 is made up of 16 amino acids. Per the germline V gene, CDR1 is SGHTA and CDR2 is FQGNSA. The CDR3 region has the DNA TGTGCCAGCAGCTTGATGGGACGGGAATACACAGATACGCAGTATTTT. Protein: CASSLMGREYTDTQYF. Filled out from reference TRBV7-2 and TRBJ2-3, the complete variable domain reads GAGVSQSPSNKVTEKGKDVELRCDPISGHTALYWYRQSLGQGLEFLIYFQGNSAPDKSGLPSDRFSAERTGGSVSTLTIQRTQQEDSAVYLCASSLMGREYTDTQYFGPGTRLTVL.